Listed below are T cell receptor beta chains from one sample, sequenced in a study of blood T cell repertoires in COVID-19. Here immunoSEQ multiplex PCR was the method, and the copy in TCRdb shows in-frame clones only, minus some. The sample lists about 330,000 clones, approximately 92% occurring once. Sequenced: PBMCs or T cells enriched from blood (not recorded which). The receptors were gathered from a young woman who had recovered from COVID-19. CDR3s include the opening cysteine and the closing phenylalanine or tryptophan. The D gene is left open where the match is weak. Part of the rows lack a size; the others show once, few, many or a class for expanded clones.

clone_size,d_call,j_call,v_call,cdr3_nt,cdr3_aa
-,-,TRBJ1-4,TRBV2,TGTGCCAGCAGTGAAGAGCGTGAAAAACTGTTTTTT,CASSEEREKLFF
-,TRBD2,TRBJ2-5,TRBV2,TGTGCCAGCAGTGAAACGGGACTAGCGGAAGAGACCCAGTACTTC,CASSETGLAEETQYF
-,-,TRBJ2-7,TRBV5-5,TGTGCCAGCAGCCCTCGGCAGGGAAGCTACGAGCAGTACTTC,CASSPRQGSYEQYF
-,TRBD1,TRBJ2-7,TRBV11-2,TGTGCCAGCAGCTCGTGGACAGGGCGCTCCTACGAGCAGTACTTC,CASSSWTGRSYEQYF
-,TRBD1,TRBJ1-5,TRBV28,TGTGCCAGCAGTTTTTCCGGGACAGGGGGCATTCAGCCCCAGCATTTT,CASSFSGTGGIQPQHF
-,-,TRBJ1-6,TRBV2,TGTGCCAGCAGTGGGTACGGGAGCTCCTATAATTCACCCCTCCACTTT,CASSGYGSSYNSPLHF
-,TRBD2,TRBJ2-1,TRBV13,TGTGCCAGCAGCCGGAACCCTATAGCGGGAGTCACCTACAATGAGCAGTTCTTC,CASSRNPIAGVTYNEQFF
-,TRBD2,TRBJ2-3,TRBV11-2,TGTGCCAGCAGCTTAGGGACTAGCGGGGGTAGCGCAGATACGCAGTATTTT,CASSLGTSGGSADTQYF
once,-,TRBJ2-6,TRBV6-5,TGTGCCAGCAACTCACAGGGCTCTGGGGCCAACGTCCTGACTTTC,CASNSQGSGANVLTF
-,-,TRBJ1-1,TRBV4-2,TGTGCCAGCAGCCAAGATGTGTTGCAGCGGCCTTTCTTT,CASSQDVLQRPFF
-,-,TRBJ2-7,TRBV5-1,TGCGCCAGCAGCTTGGGATGGGGAGGCGAGCAGTACTTC,CASSLGWGGEQYF
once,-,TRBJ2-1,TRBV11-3,TGTGCCAGCAGCTTGGATCAGGGAGGATCGAGCTCCTACAATGAGCAGTTCTTC,CASSLDQGGSSSYNEQFF
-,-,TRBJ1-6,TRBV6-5,TGTGCCACCGGTACAGGAGGAGGGAATTCACCCCTCCACTTT,CATGTGGGNSPLHF
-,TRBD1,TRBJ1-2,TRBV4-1,TGCGCCAGCAGCCAAACAGGGGTGAGCTATGGCTACACCTTC,CASSQTGVSYGYTF
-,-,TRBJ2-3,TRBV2,TGTGCCAGCAGTCTTAGCCGGGATACGCAGTATTTT,CASSLSRDTQYF
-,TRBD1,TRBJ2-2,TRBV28,TGTGCCAGCAGACCGGGACAGGGGAACACCGGGGAGCTGTTTTTT,CASRPGQGNTGELFF
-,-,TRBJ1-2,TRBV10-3,TGTGCCACCCGGACAGACAGCCCCAAAGGCTACACCTTC,CATRTDSPKGYTF
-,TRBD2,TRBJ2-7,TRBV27,TGTGCCAGCAGTTTAAACCGCGGGTTAGCGGGCGCCTACGAGCAGTACTTC,CASSLNRGLAGAYEQYF
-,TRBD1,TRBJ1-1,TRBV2,TGTGCCAGCAGGCAAGGACAGGGCAGCATGAACACTGAAGCTTTCTTT,CASRQGQGSMNTEAFF
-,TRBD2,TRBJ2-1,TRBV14,TGTGCCAGCACCCGTAGCGGGATGAGCAATGAGCAGTTCTTC,CASTRSGMSNEQFF
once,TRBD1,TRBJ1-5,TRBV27,TGTGCCAGCAGTCCCAGGACAGGAGATAGCAATCAGCCCCAGCATTTT,CASSPRTGDSNQPQHF
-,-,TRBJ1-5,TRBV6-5,TGTGCCAGCATACAGGCTGATCAGCCCCAGCATTTT,CASIQADQPQHF
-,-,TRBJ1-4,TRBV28,TGTGCCAGCAGTTTATTGGTAGAAGCAACGAATGAAAAACTGTTTTTT,CASSLLVEATNEKLFF
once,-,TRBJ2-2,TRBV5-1,TGCGCCAGCAGCCAAAATCAGGGTACCGGGGAGCTGTTTTTT,CASSQNQGTGELFF
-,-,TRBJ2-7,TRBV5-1,TGCGCCAGCAGCACCGGAGACTACGAGCAGTACTTC,CASSTGDYEQYF
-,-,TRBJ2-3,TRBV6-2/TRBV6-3,TGTGCCAGCAGTTCCCTGACTGCGCGGACAGATACGCAGTATTTT,CASSSLTARTDTQYF
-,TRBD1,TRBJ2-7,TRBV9,TGTGCCAGCAGCCGGGGACAGGGGGGAGAGCAGTACTTC,CASSRGQGGEQYF
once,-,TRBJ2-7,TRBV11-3,TGTGCCAGCAGCTTAGATTCTGGCAATTACGAGCAGTACTTC,CASSLDSGNYEQYF
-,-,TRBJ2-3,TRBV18,TGTGCCAGCTCACCGGAGAGAGATACGCAGTATTTT,CASSPERDTQYF
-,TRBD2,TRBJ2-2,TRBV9,TGTGCCAGCAGCGTAGGGACTAGCGGGGTCGGGGAGCTGTTTTTT,CASSVGTSGVGELFF
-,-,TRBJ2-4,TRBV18,TGTGCCAGCTCACCACCGGCAGGAGCCAAAAACATTCAGTACTTC,CASSPPAGAKNIQYF
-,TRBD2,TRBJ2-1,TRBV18,TGTGCCAGCTCAGGTTCGGCGGGAGGGCCAAATGAGCAGTTCTTC,CASSGSAGGPNEQFF
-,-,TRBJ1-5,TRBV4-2,TGTGCCAGCAGCCAAGACGGTAGCAATCAGCCCCAGCATTTT,CASSQDGSNQPQHF
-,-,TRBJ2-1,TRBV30,TGTGCCTGGAGCGGTATGGTTAGGGGTGAGCAGTTCTTC,CAWSGMVRGEQFF
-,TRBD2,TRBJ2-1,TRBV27,TGTGCCAGCAGTTTATCGGGTCTAGCGGGAGGGCACTCCTACAATGAGCAGTTCTTC,CASSLSGLAGGHSYNEQFF
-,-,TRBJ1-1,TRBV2,TGTGCCAGCAGTGCTAACAGGGACACTGAAGCTTTCTTT,CASSANRDTEAFF
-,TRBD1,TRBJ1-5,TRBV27,TGTGCCAGCAGAACGACTCGAGGACAGGGAGACAATCAGCCCCAGCATTTT,CASRTTRGQGDNQPQHF
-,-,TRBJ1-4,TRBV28,TGTGCCAGCAGTTTAACTTCTCGGGGGGGCGAAAAACTGTTTTTT,CASSLTSRGGEKLFF
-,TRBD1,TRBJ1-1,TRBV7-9,TGTGCCAGCACACGGGACAGGGTGGGTGATGAAGCTTTCTTT,CASTRDRVGDEAFF
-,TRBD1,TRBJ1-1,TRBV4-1,TGCGCCAGCAGCCGAACTAGGACAGGGCGGAACACTGAAGCTTTCTTT,CASSRTRTGRNTEAFF
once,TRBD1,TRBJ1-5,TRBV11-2,TGTGCCAGCAGCCACACCGGGACAGGGCTCAATCAGCCCCAGCATTTT,CASSHTGTGLNQPQHF
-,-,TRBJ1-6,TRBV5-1,TGCGCCAGCAGCTTGGCCCCGAGGGCAGCGTATAATTCACCCCTCCACTTT,CASSLAPRAAYNSPLHF
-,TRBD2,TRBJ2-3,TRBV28,TGTGCCAGCAGTTTGGGACTAGCGAGAGATACGCAGTATTTT,CASSLGLARDTQYF
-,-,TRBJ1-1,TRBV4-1,TGCGCCAGCAGCCATAGTATGACAGCGAACACTGAAGCTTTCTTT,CASSHSMTANTEAFF
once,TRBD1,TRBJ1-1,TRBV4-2,TGTGCCAGCAGCCAAGATTGGAGGACAGGGAACACTGAAGCTTTCTTT,CASSQDWRTGNTEAFF
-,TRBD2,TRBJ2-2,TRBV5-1,TGCGCCAGCAGCACGGGACTAGCGGGGGTTACCGGGGAGCTGTTTTTT,CASSTGLAGVTGELFF
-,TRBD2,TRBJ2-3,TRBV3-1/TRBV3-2,TGTGCCAGCAGCCAGAGGCTAGCGGGAGGGCTTTCCACAGATACGCAGTATTTT,CASSQRLAGGLSTDTQYF
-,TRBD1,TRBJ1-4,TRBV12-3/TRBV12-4,TGTGCCAGCAGTCGGACAGGGAAACTGTTTTTT,CASSRTGKLFF
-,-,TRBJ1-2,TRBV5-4,TGTGCCAGCAGCTTGACTAGTAGGGATGGCTACACCTTC,CASSLTSRDGYTF
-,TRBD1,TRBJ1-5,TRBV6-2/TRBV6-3,TGTGCCAGCAGTTTGGGCGGGACAGGGGTTTATCAGCCCCAGCATTTT,CASSLGGTGVYQPQHF
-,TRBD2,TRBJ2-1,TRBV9,TGTGCCAGCAGCGTAGCTGGTACTAGCGGGGGAAACAATGAGCAGTTCTTC,CASSVAGTSGGNNEQFF
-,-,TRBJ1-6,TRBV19,TGTGCCAGTAGTGCCTCCGGGACACTTACCCATTCACCCCTCCACTTT,CASSASGTLTHSPLHF
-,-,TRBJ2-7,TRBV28,TGTGCCAGCAGATATAGGGGTATGGACGAGCAGTACTTC,CASRYRGMDEQYF
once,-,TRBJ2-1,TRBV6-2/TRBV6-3,TGTGCCAGCAGTTACTACTTCAATGAGCAGTTCTTC,CASSYYFNEQFF
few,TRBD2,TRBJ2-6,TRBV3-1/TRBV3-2,TGTGCCAGCAGCCCGGGACTAGCGGGAGCTGGGGCCAACGTCCTGACTTTC,CASSPGLAGAGANVLTF
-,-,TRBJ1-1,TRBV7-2,TGTGCCAGCAAGATGGGCAGCCAGAACACTGAAGCTTTCTTT,CASKMGSQNTEAFF
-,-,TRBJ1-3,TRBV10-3,TGTGCCATCAGTGCCCCCGAGGCGGCTGGAAACACCATATATTTT,CAISAPEAAGNTIYF
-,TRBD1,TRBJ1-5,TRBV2,TGTGCCAGCAGAGGACAGGGGAGTCAGCCCCAGCATTTT,CASRGQGSQPQHF
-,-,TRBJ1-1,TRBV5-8,TGTGCCAGCAGCTTATGGGCCAAAGAGACTGAAGCTTTCTTT,CASSLWAKETEAFF
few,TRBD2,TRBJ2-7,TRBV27,TGTGCCAGCAGTCCCGGACTAGCGGGCCTCTACGAGCAGTACTTC,CASSPGLAGLYEQYF